These T cell receptor beta chains were read from a single sample in a study of control samples from healthy donors and cancer patients. Using immunoSEQ multiplex PCR, the repertoire was profiled, and TCRdb retains in-frame clones only, with some absent. The sample has 150,000 to 200,000 clones, roughly 94% seen once. What was sequenced was blood. All receptors come from a woman between 18 and 29 years old in good health. Both conserved end residues are part of each CDR3. The order of the fields is V gene, J gene, clone size, CDR3 length, D gene, CDR3 DNA, CDR3 protein. D genes are given only for firm matches. Clone size is given for some rows only: seen once, a few or many times, or a class if the clone is expanded.

v_call: TRBV5-6; j_call: TRBJ1-1; clone_size: -; cdr3_length: 13; d_call: -; cdr3_nt: TGTGCCAGCAGCTTACAAGGAGCTGCTGAAGCTTTCTTT; cdr3_aa: CASSLQGAAEAFF
v_call: TRBV6-2/TRBV6-3; j_call: TRBJ2-7; clone_size: once; cdr3_length: 13; d_call: -; cdr3_nt: TGTGCCAGCAGTTACGGGGTGTCATACGAGCAGTACTTC; cdr3_aa: CASSYGVSYEQYF
v_call: TRBV6-2/TRBV6-3; j_call: TRBJ2-3; clone_size: once; cdr3_length: 12; d_call: -; cdr3_nt: TGTGCCAGCAGTTACGTGGAAGGTACGCAGTATTTT; cdr3_aa: CASSYVEGTQYF
v_call: TRBV7-9; j_call: TRBJ1-2; clone_size: -; cdr3_length: 13; d_call: -; cdr3_nt: TGTGCCAGCAGCTTAGGGGGGTACTATGGCTACACCTTC; cdr3_aa: CASSLGGYYGYTF
v_call: TRBV28; j_call: TRBJ2-7; clone_size: -; cdr3_length: 13; d_call: -; cdr3_nt: TGTGCCAGCAGCGGGACGATAGCCTACGAGCAGTACTTC; cdr3_aa: CASSGTIAYEQYF
v_call: TRBV19; j_call: TRBJ2-1; clone_size: few; cdr3_length: 15; d_call: TRBD2; cdr3_nt: TGTGCCAGTAGTATGCTAGCGGATTCTTACAATGAGCAGTTCTTC; cdr3_aa: CASSMLADSYNEQFF
v_call: TRBV7-9; j_call: TRBJ2-1; clone_size: -; cdr3_length: 14; d_call: -; cdr3_nt: TGTGCCAGCAACCAAGACAGTACGGCGCGTGAGCAGTTCTTC; cdr3_aa: CASNQDSTAREQFF
v_call: TRBV19; j_call: TRBJ2-2; clone_size: -; cdr3_length: 19; d_call: -; cdr3_nt: TGTGCCAGTAGCCCGGGCCCCTGGTGGGAGTCGTTGGGCACCGGGGAGCTGTTTTTT; cdr3_aa: CASSPGPWWESLGTGELFF
v_call: TRBV9; j_call: TRBJ2-3; clone_size: -; cdr3_length: 16; d_call: -; cdr3_nt: TGTGCCAGCAGCGACCCCTGGGGAGTTGGCACAGATACGCAGTATTTT; cdr3_aa: CASSDPWGVGTDTQYF
v_call: TRBV27; j_call: TRBJ1-2; clone_size: -; cdr3_length: 12; d_call: -; cdr3_nt: TGTGCCAGCAGTCTGAGAGGCTATGGCTACACCTTC; cdr3_aa: CASSLRGYGYTF
v_call: TRBV29-1; j_call: TRBJ1-2; clone_size: -; cdr3_length: 14; d_call: TRBD1; cdr3_nt: TGCAGCGTTTTCCGGGACAGGGATTTCTATGGCTACACCTTC; cdr3_aa: CSVFRDRDFYGYTF
v_call: TRBV15; j_call: TRBJ2-7; clone_size: -; cdr3_length: 15; d_call: -; cdr3_nt: TGTGCCACCAGCAGAGAGTGGGGCATACCCTACGAGCAGTACTTC; cdr3_aa: CATSREWGIPYEQYF